What follows are 16 T cell receptor beta chains derived from one specimen sequenced in a study of vaccination and CD4 T cells after COVID-19. The Oncomine TCR Beta short-read assay sequenced DNA from cultured CD4+ T cells. TCRdb independently ran MiXCR on the PCR reads; one entry per CDR3 protein. The sample has under 20,000 distinct CDR3 sequences; roughly 51% are singletons. Described treatment: roughly nine-day PBMC culture with coronavirus spike peptide pools or control peptides (ViraFEST assay). Antigens for these TCRs are unknown. Sequencing was done on a sample of CD4+ T cells from blood, cultured in vitro. These receptors were taken from a human donor who had recovered from COVID-19.

The chain links TRBV20-1 to TRBJ2-5; a weak D match, TRBD2 (5 bases). The V gene lost 3 bases and the J gene lost 4 bases, with 9 bases spanning the gap. The CDR3 length is 12 residues. Germline values: CDR1 DFQATT, CDR2 SNEGSKA (reference sequence). This CDR3 is CSASRGSETQYF. CDR3 sequence (DNA): TGCAGTGCTAGCCGGGGTTCAGAGACCCAGTACTTC.

The gene calls are TRBV20-1 and TRBJ2-3, with 11 bases aligning to TRBD1. Trimming removed 0 bases from V and 4 bases from J; junction bases left unmatched: 12. The germline gives CDR1 DFQATT, CDR2 SNEGSKA (reference sequence). The CDR3 is 18 residues long. CDR3 DNA sequence: TGCAGTGCTAGAGACGGACAGGGGGCGTTTTTAACAGCAGATACGCAGTATTTT. This translates into CSARDGQGAFLTADTQYF.

The chain couples TRBV7-9 to TRBJ2-5; D is perhaps TRBD1 or TRBD2 (6 bases each). Germline V lookup: CDR1 SEHNR, CDR2 FQNEAQ (reference sequence). The V end was cut by 5 bases, the J end by 5 bases, with 15 bases between. The CDR3 sequence is 14 residues long. CDR3 sequence: CASSPSGAWETQYF. In DNA form, the CDR3 reads TGTGCCAGCAGCCCTTCGGGGGCGTGGGAGACCCAGTACTTC.

The V call is TRBV6-1, the J call TRBJ2-5; 8 nucleotides line up with TRBD1. Germline V CDR1 and CDR2: MNHNS, SASEGT. V lost 5 bases and J lost 1; bases outside the gene matches: 6. The CDR3 sequence is 15 residues long. CDR3 protein: CASSLVGTGQETQYF. The CDR3, as DNA: TGTGCCAGCAGTCTCGTCGGGACAGGCCAAGAGACCCAGTACTTC.

This clonotype occurred a few times. The V and J genes are TRBV12-3 or TRBV12-4 and TRBJ2-5; a weak D match, TRBD2 (6 bases). The CDR3 is made up of 15 amino acids. Trimming pared 9 bases from V and 0 bases from J, leaving 17 bases between. The CDR3 DNA is TGTGCCAGACGTTTGTTTGGCGGGAACCAAGAGACCCAGTACTTC. The encoded protein is CARRLFGGNQETQYF.

This clonotype was detected only once. V gene TRBV27 combines with J gene TRBJ1-6; 9 bases fit TRBD1. The germline CDR1 and CDR2 sequences are MNHEY and SMNVEV (reference sequence). This CDR3 is built from 19 residues. V trimming: 10 bases; J trimming: 10 bases; junction bases outside the gene matches: 26. The CDR3: CATRRESGQGGRIRSPLHF. CDR3 DNA sequence: TGTGCCACCCGCCGCGAATCGGGACAGGGAGGTAGGATCCGATCACCCCTCCACTTT.

The chain carries TRBV10-3 and TRBJ1-2; D is unclear. CDR1 is ENHRY, CDR2 SYGVKD, per germline. Between the trimmed V and J ends, which lost 2 bases and 5 bases, there was a span of 6 bases. The CDR3 is 12 residues long. The CDR3 loop is CAISEMDYGYTF. DNA of the CDR3: TGTGCCATCAGTGAGATGGATTATGGCTACACCTTC.

The chain recombines TRBV6-1 with TRBJ1-5; D ambiguous. The CDR3 runs to 15 residues. Germline CDR1 and CDR2: MNHNS and SASEGT. Trimming shortened V by 5 bases and J by 4 bases, and 15 bases separated the two germline ends. The CDR3 loop reads CASSRGRPLNQPQHF. The CDR3 DNA is TGTGCCAGCAGTAGAGGGAGGCCATTAAATCAGCCCCAGCATTTT.

This clonotype has more than one count but fewer than ten. This sequence joins TRBV20-1 and TRBJ2-2; D is perhaps TRBD1 or TRBD2 (6 bases each). V dropped 6 bases and J dropped 7 bases, with 18 bases sitting between them. Germline values: CDR1 DFQATT, CDR2 SNEGSKA (reference sequence). The CDR3 contains 14 residues. This chain's CDR3 is CSARRGRTLGELFF. In DNA form, the CDR3 reads TGCAGTGCCAGGAGGGGGAGAACCCTCGGGGAGCTGTTTTTT.

This clonotype occurred a few times. V and J are TRBV7-9 and TRBJ2-3; D uncertain. CDR1 is SEHNR, CDR2 FQNEAQ, per germline (reference sequence). The V end was cut by 1 base, the J end by 8 bases, with 10 bases between. The CDR3 is 13 amino acids. This CDR3 is CASSLEDGATQYF. CDR3 bases: TGTGCCAGCAGCTTAGAGGACGGTGCTACGCAGTATTTT.

This clonotype was counted a single time. This chain joins TRBV20-1 and TRBJ2-5, with D unresolved. Germline V gene sequence: CDR1 DFQATT, CDR2 SNEGSKA (reference sequence). CDR3 size: 14 residues. With 2 bases removed from V and 2 bases from J, the gap between germline ends came to 12 bases. The CDR3 DNA is TGCAGTGCTAGAATCTGGGATAGGCAAGAGACCCAGTACTTC. This sequence encodes CSARIWDRQETQYF.

This clonotype was counted only a few times. The V and J genes are TRBV6-2 or TRBV6-3 and TRBJ2-7; a weak D match, TRBD2 (5 bases). Germline V lookup: CDR1 MNHEY, CDR2 SVGEGT. The CDR3 sequence is 13 residues long. The V and J ends lost 0 bases and 4 bases respectively, with 7 bases between them. CDR3 nucleotide sequence: TGTGCCAGCAGTTACTCCACGGGGTACGAGCAGTACTTC. Its protein product is CASSYSTGYEQYF.

The chain uses TRBV25-1 and TRBJ2-7; 11 nucleotides match TRBD1. J was trimmed by 0 bases and V by 4 bases; bases with no gene match: 17. Germline CDR1 MGHDK, CDR2 SYGVNS. This CDR3 spans 20 amino acids. The CDR3 DNA sequence: TGTGCCAGCAGTGCCGCATCCGGGACAGGGGGTAGGAGAGGCTCCTACGAGCAGTACTTC. The encoded protein is CASSAASGTGGRRGSYEQYF.

The chain uses TRBV20-1 and TRBJ1-6; 7 bases line up with TRBD1. The junction had 5 bases not matched to a gene; V was cut back by 4 bases and J by 8 bases. This CDR3 contains 13 residues. Germline CDR1 reads DFQATT; CDR2 reads SNEGSKA (reference sequence). DNA of the CDR3: TGCAGTGCTATTACAGGGGTCGATTCACCCCTCCACTTT. Amino acid sequence: CSAITGVDSPLHF.

In regard to this clonotype: The junction departs from germline at one end; a sequencing error may be responsible. This rearrangement joins TRBV18 to TRBJ2-5; the D gene is possibly TRBD2 (6 bases). Germline values: CDR1 KGHSH, CDR2 LQKENI. This CDR3 is 11 amino acids long. The CDR3 spells CVSSPEGTQYF. Here the CDR3 DNA reads TGTGTCAGCTCGCCGGAGGGGACCCAGTACTTC.

This chain connects TRBV27 to TRBJ2-7; no definite D call. This CDR3 spans 13 amino acids. The germline CDR1 and CDR2 sequences are MNHEY and SMNVEV (reference sequence). V was trimmed by 2 bases and J by 2 bases, leaving 7 bases between them. The CDR3 DNA reads as TGTGCCAGCAGTTTAGCAGACCCCTACGAGCAGTACTTC. Its translation: CASSLADPYEQYF.